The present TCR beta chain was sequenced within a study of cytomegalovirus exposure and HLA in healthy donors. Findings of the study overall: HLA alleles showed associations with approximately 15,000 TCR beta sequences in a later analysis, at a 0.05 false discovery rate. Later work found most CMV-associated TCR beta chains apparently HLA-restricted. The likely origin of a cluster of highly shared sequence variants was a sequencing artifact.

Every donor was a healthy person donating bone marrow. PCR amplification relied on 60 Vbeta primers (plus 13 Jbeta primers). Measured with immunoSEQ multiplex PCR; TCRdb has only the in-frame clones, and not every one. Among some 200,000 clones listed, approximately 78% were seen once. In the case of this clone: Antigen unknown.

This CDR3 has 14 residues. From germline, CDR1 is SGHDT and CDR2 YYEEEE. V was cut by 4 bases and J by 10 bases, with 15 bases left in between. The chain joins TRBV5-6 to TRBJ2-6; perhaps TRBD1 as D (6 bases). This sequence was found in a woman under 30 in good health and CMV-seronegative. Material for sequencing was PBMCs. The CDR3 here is CASSLTPTGNVLTF. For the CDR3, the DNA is TGTGCCAGCAGCCTGACCCCTACAGGGAACGTCCTGACTTTC.